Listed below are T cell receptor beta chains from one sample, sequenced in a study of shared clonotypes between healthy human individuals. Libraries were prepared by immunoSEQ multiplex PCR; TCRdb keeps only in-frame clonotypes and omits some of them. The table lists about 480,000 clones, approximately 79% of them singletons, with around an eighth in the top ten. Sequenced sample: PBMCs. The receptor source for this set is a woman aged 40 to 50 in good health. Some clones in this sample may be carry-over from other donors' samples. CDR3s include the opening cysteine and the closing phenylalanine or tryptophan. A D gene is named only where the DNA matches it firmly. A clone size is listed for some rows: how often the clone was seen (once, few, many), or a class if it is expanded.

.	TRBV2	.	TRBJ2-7	CASRTTSLYEQYF	TGTGCCAGCAGGACGACAAGCCTCTACGAGCAGTACTTC
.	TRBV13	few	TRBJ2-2	CASATSSVNANTGELFF	TGTGCCAGCGCCACATCATCGGTTAACGCGAACACCGGGGAGCTGTTTTTT
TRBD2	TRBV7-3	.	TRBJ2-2	CASSKTRLAGDTGELFF	TGTGCCAGCAGCAAGACTCGACTAGCGGGAGACACCGGGGAGCTGTTTTTT
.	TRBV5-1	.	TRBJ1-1	CASSLDRVWDEAFF	TGCGCCAGCAGCTTGGACAGGGTTTGGGATGAAGCTTTCTTT
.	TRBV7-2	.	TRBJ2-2	CASSLAPGPHIQPGELFF	TGTGCCAGCAGCTTAGCCCCGGGACCCCATATTCAACCCGGGGAGCTGTTTTTT
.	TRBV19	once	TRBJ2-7	CASSNVGSYEQYF	TGTGCCAGTAGTAATGTTGGGAGCTACGAGCAGTACTTC
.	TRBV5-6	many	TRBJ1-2	CASSLVTAMGYTF	TGTGCCAGCAGCTTGGTAACGGCCATGGGCTACACCTTC
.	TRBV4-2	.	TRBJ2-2	CASSQDMYREDAGELFF	TGTGCCAGCAGCCAAGATATGTACAGGGAAGATGCCGGGGAGCTGTTTTTT
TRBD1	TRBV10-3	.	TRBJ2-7	CAISEGAGGLYEQYF	TGTGCCATCAGTGAGGGGGCAGGGGGTTTGTACGAGCAGTACTTC
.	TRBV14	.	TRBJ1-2	CASSQDLYGGYGYTF	TGTGCCAGCAGCCAAGATCTCTATGGGGGCTATGGCTACACCTTC